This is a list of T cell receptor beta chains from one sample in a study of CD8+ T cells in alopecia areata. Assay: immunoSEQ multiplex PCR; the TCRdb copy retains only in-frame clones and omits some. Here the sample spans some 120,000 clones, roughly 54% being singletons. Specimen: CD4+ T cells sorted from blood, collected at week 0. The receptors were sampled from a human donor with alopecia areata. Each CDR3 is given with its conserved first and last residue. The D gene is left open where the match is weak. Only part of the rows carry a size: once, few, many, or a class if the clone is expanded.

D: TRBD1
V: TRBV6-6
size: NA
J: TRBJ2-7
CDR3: CASSYPGQGRDEQYF
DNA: TGTGCCAGCAGTTACCCCGGACAGGGTAGGGACGAGCAGTACTTC

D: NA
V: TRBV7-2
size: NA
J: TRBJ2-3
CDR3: CASSETPTDTQYF
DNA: TGTGCCAGCAGTGAAACCCCCACAGATACGCAGTATTTT

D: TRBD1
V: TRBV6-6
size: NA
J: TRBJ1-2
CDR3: CASRQQGAQGYTF
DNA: TGTGCCAGCAGACAACAGGGGGCGCAGGGCTACACCTTC

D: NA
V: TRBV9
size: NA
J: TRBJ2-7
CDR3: CASSVMGPHTRLWGTYEQYF
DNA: TGTGCCAGCAGCGTAATGGGGCCCCACACTCGTCTCTGGGGTACCTACGAGCAGTACTTC

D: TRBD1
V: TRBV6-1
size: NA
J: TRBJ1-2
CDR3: CASSPTLTGSYGYTF
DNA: TGTGCCAGCAGTCCTACCTTGACAGGGAGCTATGGCTACACCTTC

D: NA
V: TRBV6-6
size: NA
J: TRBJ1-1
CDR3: CASSYLSMNTEAFF
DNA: TGTGCCAGCAGTTACCTGAGCATGAACACTGAAGCTTTCTTT

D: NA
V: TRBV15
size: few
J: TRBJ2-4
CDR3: CATSREPKNIQYF
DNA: TGTGCCACCAGCAGAGAACCTAAAAACATTCAGTACTTC

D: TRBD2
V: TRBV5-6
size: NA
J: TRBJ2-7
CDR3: CASSVGTSDEQYF
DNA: TGTGCCAGCAGCGTCGGGACTAGTGATGAGCAGTACTTC

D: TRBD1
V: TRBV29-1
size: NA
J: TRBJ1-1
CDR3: CSVGQGNTEAFF
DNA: TGCAGCGTTGGACAGGGGAACACTGAAGCTTTCTTT

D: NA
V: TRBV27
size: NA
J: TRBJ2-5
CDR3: CASSLFSPKETQYF
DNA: TGTGCCAGCAGTTTATTTTCCCCAAAAGAGACCCAGTACTTC

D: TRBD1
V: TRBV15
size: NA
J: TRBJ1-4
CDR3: CATSRRGTGGNEKLFF
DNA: TGTGCCACCAGCAGACGTGGGACAGGGGGTAATGAAAAACTGTTTTTT

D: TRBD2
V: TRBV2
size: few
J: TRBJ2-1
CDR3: CASSEDPGLAKNEQFF
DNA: TGTGCCAGCAGTGAAGATCCGGGACTAGCGAAAAATGAGCAGTTCTTC

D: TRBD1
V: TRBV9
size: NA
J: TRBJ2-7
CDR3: CASSVGQGLTEQYF
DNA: TGTGCCAGCAGCGTAGGACAGGGCTTAACCGAGCAGTACTTC

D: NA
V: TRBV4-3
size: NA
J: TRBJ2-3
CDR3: CASSQELTGPPIVTDTQYF
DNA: TGCGCCAGCAGCCAAGAGTTAACGGGCCCTCCCATAGTCACAGATACGCAGTATTTT

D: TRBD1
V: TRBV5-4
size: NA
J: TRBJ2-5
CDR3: CASSLTGQGAETQYF
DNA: TGTGCCAGCAGCTTGACGGGACAGGGGGCAGAGACCCAGTACTTC

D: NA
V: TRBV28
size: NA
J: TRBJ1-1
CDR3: CASRIGQWGKSEAFF
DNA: TGTGCCAGCAGGATCGGACAGTGGGGCAAATCTGAAGCTTTCTTT

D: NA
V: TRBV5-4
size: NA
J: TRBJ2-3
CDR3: CASSFYSASTDTQYF
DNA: TGTGCCAGCAGCTTTTACTCCGCTAGCACAGATACGCAGTATTTT

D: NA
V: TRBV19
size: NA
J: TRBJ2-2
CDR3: CASSPSELTGELFF
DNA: TGTGCCAGTAGTCCGTCGGAACTAACCGGGGAGCTGTTTTTT

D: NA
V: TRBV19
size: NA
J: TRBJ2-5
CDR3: CASSIGGTQETQYF
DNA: TGTGCCAGTAGTATAGGGGGAACCCAAGAGACCCAGTACTTC

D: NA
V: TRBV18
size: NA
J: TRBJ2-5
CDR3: CASSQTQETQYF
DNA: TGTGCCAGCTCACAAACCCAAGAGACCCAGTACTTC

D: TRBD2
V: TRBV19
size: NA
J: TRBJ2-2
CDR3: CASSTRTSGANTGELFF
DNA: TGTGCCAGTAGTACACGGACTAGCGGGGCGAACACCGGGGAGCTGTTTTTT

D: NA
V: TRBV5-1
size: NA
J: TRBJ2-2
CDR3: CASSSDSRELFF
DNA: TGCGCCAGCAGCTCGGACAGTCGGGAGCTGTTTTTT

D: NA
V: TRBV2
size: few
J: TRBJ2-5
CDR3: CASSALDRFQETQYF
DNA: TGTGCCAGCAGTGCACTCGACAGGTTCCAAGAGACCCAGTACTTC

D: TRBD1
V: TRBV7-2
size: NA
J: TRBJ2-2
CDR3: CASSPYQRGLTGELFF
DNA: TGTGCCAGCAGCCCTTATCAGAGGGGGCTTACCGGGGAGCTGTTTTTT

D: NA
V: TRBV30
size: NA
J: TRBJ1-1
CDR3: CAWSVGGNTEAFF
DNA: TGTGCCTGGAGTGTCGGAGGAAACACTGAAGCTTTCTTT

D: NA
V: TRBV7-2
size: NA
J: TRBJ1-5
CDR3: CASSRLPDSFQPQHF
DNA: TGTGCCAGCAGCCGTCTTCCCGACAGTTTTCAGCCCCAGCATTTT

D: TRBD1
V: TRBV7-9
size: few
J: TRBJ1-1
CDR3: CASSLAWDRVVDAFF
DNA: TGTGCCAGCAGCTTAGCTTGGGACAGGGTGGTTGACGCTTTCTTT

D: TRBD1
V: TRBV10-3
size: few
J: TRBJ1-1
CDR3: CAISGQGQANTEAFF
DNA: TGTGCCATCAGCGGTCAAGGACAGGCGAACACTGAAGCTTTCTTT

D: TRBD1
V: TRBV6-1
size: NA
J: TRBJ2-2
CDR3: CASSGWTGGATGELFF
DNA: TGTGCCAGCAGTGGATGGACAGGGGGCGCCACCGGGGAGCTGTTTTTT

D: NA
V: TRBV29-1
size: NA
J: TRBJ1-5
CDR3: CSVWENSNQPQHF
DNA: TGCAGCGTTTGGGAGAATAGCAATCAGCCCCAGCATTTT

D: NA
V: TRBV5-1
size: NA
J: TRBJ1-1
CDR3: CASSGRRNGNTEAFF
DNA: TGCGCCAGCAGCGGGAGAAGGAACGGCAACACTGAAGCTTTCTTT

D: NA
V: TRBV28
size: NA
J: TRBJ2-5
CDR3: CASTRQAETQYF
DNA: TGTGCCAGCACCCGACAGGCGGAGACCCAGTACTTC

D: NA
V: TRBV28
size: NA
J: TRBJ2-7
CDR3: CASSPRQGLSYEQYF
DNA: TGTGCCAGCAGTCCCCGGCAGGGGCTTTCCTACGAGCAGTACTTC

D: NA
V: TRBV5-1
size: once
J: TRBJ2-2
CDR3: CASSPGPLNTGELFF
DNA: TGCGCCAGCAGCCCAGGGCCGTTAAACACCGGGGAGCTGTTTTTT

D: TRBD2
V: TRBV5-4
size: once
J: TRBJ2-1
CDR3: CASSLKLRGGDEQFF
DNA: TGTGCCAGCAGCTTGAAGTTGCGGGGGGGCGATGAGCAGTTCTTC

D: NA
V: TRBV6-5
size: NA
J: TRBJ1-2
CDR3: CASREGSGFYGYTF
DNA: TGTGCCAGCAGGGAGGGGTCAGGGTTCTATGGCTACACCTTC

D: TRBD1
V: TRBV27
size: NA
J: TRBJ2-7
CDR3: CASSSETGADEQYF
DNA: TGTGCCAGCAGTTCGGAGACAGGGGCGGATGAGCAGTACTTC

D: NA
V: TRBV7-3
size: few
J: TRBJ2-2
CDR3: CASSFSFGTGELFF
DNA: TGTGCCAGCAGCTTTTCGTTTGGAACCGGGGAGCTGTTTTTT

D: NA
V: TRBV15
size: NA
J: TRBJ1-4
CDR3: CATSRKSGGGEKLFF
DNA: TGTGCCACCAGCAGAAAGAGCGGGGGCGGTGAAAAACTGTTTTTT

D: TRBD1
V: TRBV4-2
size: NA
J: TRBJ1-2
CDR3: CASSQIRDRGRRGYGYTF
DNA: TGTGCCAGCAGCCAAATCCGGGACAGGGGGCGCCGAGGCTATGGCTACACCTTC

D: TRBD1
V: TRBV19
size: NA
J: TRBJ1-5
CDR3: CASGTGPNQPQHF
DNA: TGTGCCAGTGGGACAGGTCCCAATCAGCCCCAGCATTTT

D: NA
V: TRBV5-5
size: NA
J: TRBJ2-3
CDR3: CASSSGTLDTQYF
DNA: TGTGCCAGCAGCTCCGGAACCCTAGATACGCAGTATTTT

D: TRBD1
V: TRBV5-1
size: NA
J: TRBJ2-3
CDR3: CASSLGQGHPGTQYF
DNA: TGCGCCAGCAGCTTGGGACAGGGGCATCCTGGAACGCAGTATTTT

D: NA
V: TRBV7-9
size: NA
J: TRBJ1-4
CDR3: CASSRLDGGKEKLFF
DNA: TGTGCCAGCAGTCGCCTAGACGGGGGGAAGGAAAAACTGTTTTTT

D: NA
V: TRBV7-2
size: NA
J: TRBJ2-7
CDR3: CASSLVVGGGGYEQYF
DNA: TGTGCCAGCAGCTTAGTAGTGGGGGGAGGAGGCTACGAGCAGTACTTC

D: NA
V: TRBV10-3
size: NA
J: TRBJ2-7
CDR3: CAISESNGRLEQYF
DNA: TGTGCCATCAGTGAGTCGAACGGCCGTCTGGAGCAGTACTTC

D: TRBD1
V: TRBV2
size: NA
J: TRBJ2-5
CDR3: CASSGGTGQETQYF
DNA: TGTGCCAGCAGTGGCGGGACAGGACAAGAGACCCAGTACTTC

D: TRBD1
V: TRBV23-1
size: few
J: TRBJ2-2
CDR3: CASSQVQGEHTGELFF
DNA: TGCGCCAGCAGTCAAGTACAGGGGGAACACACCGGGGAGCTGTTTTTT

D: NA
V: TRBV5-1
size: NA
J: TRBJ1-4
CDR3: CASSLGSHNEKLFF
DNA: TGCGCCAGCAGCTTGGGTTCCCATAATGAAAAACTGTTTTTT

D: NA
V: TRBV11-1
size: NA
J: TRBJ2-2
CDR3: CASSTRGGNAGELFF
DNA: TGTGCCAGCAGCACACGGGGCGGGAACGCCGGGGAGCTGTTTTTT

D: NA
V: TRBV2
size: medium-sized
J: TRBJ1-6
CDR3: CASRPETESPLHF
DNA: TGTGCCAGTAGACCCGAAACGGAATCACCCCTCCACTTT

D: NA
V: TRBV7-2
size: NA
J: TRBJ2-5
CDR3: CASSLNSGAETQYF
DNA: TGTGCCAGCAGCTTGAACTCGGGCGCGGAGACCCAGTACTTC

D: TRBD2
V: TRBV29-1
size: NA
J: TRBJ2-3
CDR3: CSVAPLAGDADTQYF
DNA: TGCAGCGTTGCCCCGCTAGCGGGGGACGCAGATACGCAGTATTTT

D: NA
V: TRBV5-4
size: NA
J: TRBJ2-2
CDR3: CASSLEVPGELFF
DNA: TGTGCCAGCAGCTTAGAAGTCCCCGGGGAGCTGTTTTTT

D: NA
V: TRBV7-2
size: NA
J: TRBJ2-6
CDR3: CASSLGGSGANVLTF
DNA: TGTGCCAGCAGCTTAGGAGGATCTGGGGCCAACGTCCTGACTTTC

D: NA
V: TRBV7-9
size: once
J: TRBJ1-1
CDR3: CASSPTALNTEAFF
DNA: TGTGCCAGCAGCCCCACAGCTCTGAACACTGAAGCTTTCTTT

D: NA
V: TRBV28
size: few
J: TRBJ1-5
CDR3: CASSSGSVNSNQPQHF
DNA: TGTGCCAGCAGTTCTGGGAGTGTAAATAGCAATCAGCCCCAGCATTTT

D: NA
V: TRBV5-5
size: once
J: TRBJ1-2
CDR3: CASSLEGNGYTF
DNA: TGTGCCAGCAGCTTGGAGGGGAATGGCTACACCTTC

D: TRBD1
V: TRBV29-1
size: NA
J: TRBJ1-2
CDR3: CSVPGQGASIYTF
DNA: TGCAGCGTACCCGGACAGGGGGCGTCTATCTACACCTTC